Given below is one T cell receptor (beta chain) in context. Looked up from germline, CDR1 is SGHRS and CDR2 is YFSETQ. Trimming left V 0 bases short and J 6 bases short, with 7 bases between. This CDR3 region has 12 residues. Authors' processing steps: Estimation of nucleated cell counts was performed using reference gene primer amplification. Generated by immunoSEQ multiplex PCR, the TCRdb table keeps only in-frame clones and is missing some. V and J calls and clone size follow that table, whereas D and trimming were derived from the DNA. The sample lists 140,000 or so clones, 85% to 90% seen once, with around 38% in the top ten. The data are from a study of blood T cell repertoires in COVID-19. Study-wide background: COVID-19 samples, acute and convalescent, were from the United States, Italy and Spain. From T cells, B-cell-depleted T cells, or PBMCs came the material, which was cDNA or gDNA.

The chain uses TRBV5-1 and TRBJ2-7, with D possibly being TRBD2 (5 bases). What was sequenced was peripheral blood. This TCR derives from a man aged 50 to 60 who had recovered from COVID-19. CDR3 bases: TGCGCCAGCAGCTTGGATAGCGCCGAGCAGTACTTC. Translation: CASSLDSAEQYF.